This T cell receptor (beta chain) originates from a study of blood T cell repertoires in COVID-19. Study background: Samples taken during acute and convalescent COVID-19 were collected in the United States, Italy and Spain.

The protocol was immunoSEQ multiplex PCR, while the TCRdb copy is restricted to in-frame clones and leaves out a portion. The sample includes about 240,000 clones, around 89% of them seen just once. The CDR3 runs to 16 residues. The germline V gene encodes CDR1 KGHSH and CDR2 LQKENI. J lost 7 bases, V lost 0 bases, and 8 bases had no gene match. Residents of 20 to 25 US areas, aged about 18 to 95 years, made up the participants. Participants' reported clinical history set cohort assignment. What was sequenced was PBMCs or T cells enriched from blood (not recorded which). The TCR was taken from a man between 40 and 49 years old who had recovered from COVID-19. The V call is TRBV18, the J call TRBJ2-1; 8 bases align to TRBD1. Here the CDR3 reads CASSPPRQGAFNEQFF. The CDR3, as DNA: TGTGCCAGCTCACCACCGAGGCAGGGGGCGTTTAATGAGCAGTTCTTC.